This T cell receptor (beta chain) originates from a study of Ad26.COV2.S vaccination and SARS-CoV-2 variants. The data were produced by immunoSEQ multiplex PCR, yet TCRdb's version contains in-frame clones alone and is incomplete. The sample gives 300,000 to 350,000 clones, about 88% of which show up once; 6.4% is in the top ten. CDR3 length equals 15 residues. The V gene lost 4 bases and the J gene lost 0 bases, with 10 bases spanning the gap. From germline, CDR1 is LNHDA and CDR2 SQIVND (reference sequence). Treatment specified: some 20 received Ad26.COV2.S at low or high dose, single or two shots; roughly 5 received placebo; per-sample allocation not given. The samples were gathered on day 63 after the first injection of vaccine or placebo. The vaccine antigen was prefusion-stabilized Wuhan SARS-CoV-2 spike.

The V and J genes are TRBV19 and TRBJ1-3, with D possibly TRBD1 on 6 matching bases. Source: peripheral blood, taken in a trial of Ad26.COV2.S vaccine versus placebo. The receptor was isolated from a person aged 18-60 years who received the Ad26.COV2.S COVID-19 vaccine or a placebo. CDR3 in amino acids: CASSTRDNSGNTIYF. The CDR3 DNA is TGTGCCAGTAGTACCCGGGACAACTCTGGAAACACCATATATTTT.